Below, 27 T cell receptor beta chains from the same sample are listed, as sequenced in a study of T cells in Graves' hyperthyroidism and ophthalmopathy. Using RNA transcripts as the source, TCR beta CDR3 regions were amplified. HTBI primers were used for first-round RT-PCR of the TCR CDR3. TCRdb re-called the multiplex PCR reads with MiXCR, one entry per CDR3 protein. The sample comprises some 600,000 distinct CDR3 sequences, approximately 15% of which are singletons, and more than 5% rests with the top ten. Sequenced material: blood. Receptors were obtained from a woman aged 30 to 39 with Graves' hyperthyroidism that later progressed to Graves' ophthalmopathy.

This clonotype was counted ten times or more. The rearrangement uses TRBV7-8 and TRBJ2-3, with D hard to call. The CDR3 is 15 residues long. V lost 1 base, J lost 4 bases, and 12 bases lay in between. From germline, CDR1 is SGHVS and CDR2 FQNEAQ. This CDR3 is CASSLVSQSADTQYF. DNA for the CDR3: TGTGCCAGCAGCTTAGTCTCCCAGAGTGCAGATACGCAGTATTTT.

This clonotype was detected ten times or more. The CDR3 DNA reads TGTGCCAGTACAACCGGGACAGGGAGAAGCAATCAGCCCCAGCATTTT. Its protein is CASTTGTGRSNQPQHF. The V call is TRBV19, the J call TRBJ1-5, with 9 bases lining up with TRBD1. CDR1 is LNHDA and CDR2 is SQIVND in the germline V gene (reference sequence). The CDR3 contains 16 residues. The trim removed 7 bases at V and 1 base at J, leaving 8 bases unmatched.

This chain uses TRBV11-2 with TRBJ2-5, with D hard to call. This CDR3 is built from 11 residues. Germline assignment: CDR1 SGHAT and CDR2 FQNNGV. V dropped 5 bases and J dropped 8 bases, with 9 bases sitting between them. The CDR3 protein is CASSLQFTQYF. The DNA for the CDR3 is TGTGCCAGCAGCCTACAGTTTACCCAGTACTTC.

This clonotype was recorded many times. This chain links TRBV6-1 with TRBJ2-5; no clear D. Trimming took 4 bases from V and 2 from J, leaving 8 bases between them. The CDR3 is made up of 13 amino acids. The germline gives CDR1 MNHNS, CDR2 SASEGT. The CDR3 sequence is CASSVDPQETQYF. The CDR3 nucleotides read TGTGCCAGCAGTGTTGACCCGCAAGAGACCCAGTACTTC.

This clonotype has ten or more counts. The chain employs TRBV11-1 and TRBJ2-3, with TRBD2 matching 7 bases. There are 20 residues in the CDR3. Germline CDR1 reads SGHAT; CDR2 reads FQDESV (reference sequence). V lost 2 bases to trimming and J lost 2 bases; unmatched junction nucleotides: 19. As DNA, the CDR3 is TGTGCCAGCAGCTTACTTGGCGGGCGGGAGCCGGCCGGGCACACAGATACGCAGTATTTT. Protein: CASSLLGGREPAGHTDTQYF.

This clonotype was counted at least ten times. The genes are TRBV10-3 and TRBJ1-1; 10 bases align to TRBD1. The CDR3 contains 13 residues. Unmatched junction bases numbered 6, after V lost 10 bases and J lost 4 bases. CDR1 is ENHRY, CDR2 SYGVKD, per germline. The DNA of the CDR3 is TGTGCCACCTCGGACAGGGGGATCACTGAAGCTTTCTTT. This codes for CATSDRGITEAFF.

There are many counts of this clonotype. This chain uses TRBV6-1 with TRBJ1-2; D is unresolved. Between the trimmed V and J ends, which lost 6 bases and 8 bases, there was a span of 16 bases. There are 13 residues in the CDR3. CDR1 is MNHNS and CDR2 is SASEGT in the germline V gene. CDR3 loop: CASSPKWMGGYTF. The CDR3 DNA sequence: TGTGCCAGCAGCCCAAAATGGATGGGGGGCTACACCTTC.

The sample holds many counts of this clonotype. This chain uses TRBV6-1 with TRBJ2-5; D remains ambiguous. The ends were cut back, 6 bases at V and 5 bases at J, with 13 bases in the middle. The CDR3 covers 13 residues. Germline CDR1 and CDR2: MNHNS and SASEGT. In nucleotides, the CDR3 is TGTGCCAGCAGGATCCTGGGTGTGGAGACCCAGTACTTC. The encoded protein is CASRILGVETQYF.

This clonotype was picked up many times. The V call is TRBV12-3 or TRBV12-4, the J call TRBJ2-7; tentative D call: TRBD2 (5 bases). The CDR3 is made up of 18 amino acids. V was clipped by 5 bases and J by 2 bases, with 25 bases between them. CDR3 in DNA: TGTGCCAGCAGTCACCGAACTAGTACTAGGAGTGGAACCTACGAGCAGTACTTC. As protein: CASSHRTSTRSGTYEQYF.

This clonotype showed up just a few times. The J gene is TRBJ1-5, the V gene TRBV30; perhaps TRBD1 as D (5 bases). This CDR3 contains 15 residues. V lost 2 bases and J 5 bases, leaving 16 bases between the germline ends. Per germline, CDR1 GTSNPN and CDR2 SVGIG (reference sequence). CDR3 sequence (DNA): TGTGCCTGGAGTATCAAGGGGCGAGACTATCAGCCCCAGCATTTT. This gives the protein CAWSIKGRDYQPQHF.

This clonotype was detected ten times or more. V and J are TRBV12-3 or TRBV12-4 and TRBJ2-7; 10 nucleotides align to TRBD2. The V segment lost 5 bases and the J segment 3 bases; nucleotides outside the gene matches: 7. This CDR3 spans 15 amino acids. CDR3 sequence (DNA): TGTGCCAGCAGTGGATCTAGCGGGAGAATCTACGAGCAGTACTTC. Translating gives CASSGSSGRIYEQYF.

The sample holds many counts of this clonotype. The chain couples TRBV18 to TRBJ2-1; 11 nucleotides line up with TRBD2. Per germline, CDR1 KGHSH and CDR2 LQKENI. J lost 7 bases, V lost 1 base, and 6 bases had no gene match. This CDR3 comprises 16 residues. This CDR3 is CASSPHLAGGRNEQFF. The CDR3 DNA follows: TGTGCCAGCTCACCACATCTAGCGGGAGGCAGGAATGAGCAGTTCTTC.

This clonotype was picked up many times. The chain uses TRBV3-1 and TRBJ2-2; D is unresolved. Germline values: CDR1 LGHDT, CDR2 YNNKEL (reference sequence). V lost 7 bases to trimming and J lost 1 base, with 13 bases between them. The CDR3 is 15 amino acids. CDR3 sequence reads: CASTQLSGNTGELFF. CDR3 bases: TGTGCCAGCACCCAGCTCTCGGGGAACACCGGGGAGCTGTTTTTT. Filled out from reference TRBV3-1 and TRBJ2-2, the complete variable domain reads DTAVSQTPKYLVTQMGNDKSIKCEQNLGHDTMYWYKQDSKKFLKIMFSYNNKELIINETVPNRFSPKSPDKAHLNLHINSLELGDSAVYFCASTQLSGNTGELFFGEGSRLTVL.

This clonotype was detected many times. J is TRBJ1-1 and V is TRBV6-2 or TRBV6-3, with 7 nucleotides matching TRBD1. The germline CDR1 and CDR2 sequences are MNHEY and SVGEGT. The CDR3 is 16 amino acids. V gave up 7 bases and J gave up 0 bases; unmatched junction bases: 11. The CDR3 spells CASTIRWGTVNTEAFF. CDR3 nucleotides: TGTGCCAGCACCATCCGATGGGGGACAGTGAACACTGAAGCTTTCTTT.

This clonotype was observed many times. The rearrangement links TRBV18 to TRBJ1-6; D is ambiguous. This CDR3 region has 15 residues. V lost 3 bases and J 10 bases, leaving 16 bases between the germline ends. From germline, CDR1 is KGHSH and CDR2 LQKENI. CDR3 in DNA: TGTGCCAGCTCACCCCAACGTGGACCGGGATCACCCCTCCACTTT. Translated, it gives CASSPQRGPGSPLHF.

This clonotype was recorded many times. The rearrangement links TRBV28 to TRBJ2-1; 7 bases map to TRBD2. V trimming: 5 bases; J trimming: 2 bases; junction bases outside the gene matches: 6. Germline V gene sequence: CDR1 MDHEN, CDR2 SYDVKM. The CDR3 covers 15 residues. CDR3 sequence (DNA): TGTGCCAGCAGTAAAGCGGGACTAACCTACAATGAGCAGTTCTTC. Translating gives CASSKAGLTYNEQFF.

This clonotype came up many times. This chain links TRBV27 with TRBJ1-5, with 8 positions matching TRBD1. The CDR3 loop spans 13 amino acids. In germline, CDR1 is MNHEY, CDR2 SMNVEV (reference sequence). J was trimmed by 6 bases and V by 8 bases; bases with no gene match: 6. In DNA, the CDR3 is TGTGCCAGCTCGACAGGGGAAGGTCAGCCCCAGCATTTT. As protein: CASSTGEGQPQHF.

This clonotype came up many times. This chain links TRBV28 with TRBJ2-5; D is undetermined. This CDR3 spans 13 amino acids. Germline V gene data show CDR1 as MDHEN and CDR2 as SYDVKM. V lost 9 bases, J lost 2 bases, and 13 bases lay in between. The CDR3 loop reads CARERIGQETQYF. DNA of the CDR3: TGTGCCAGGGAGAGGATTGGGCAAGAGACCCAGTACTTC.

This clonotype was seen only once. The CDR3 loop reads CASSSVPGQGLGSPLHF. The CDR3 bases are TGTGCCAGCAGTTCCGTCCCGGGACAGGGATTAGGGTCACCCCTCCACTTT. The J gene is TRBJ1-6, the V gene TRBV28; TRBD1 agrees at 9 bases. Germline loops: CDR1 MDHEN, CDR2 SYDVKM. The CDR3 length is 17 residues. J was trimmed by 10 bases and V by 4 bases; bases with no gene match: 14.

Many counts were recorded for this clonotype. The V and J genes are TRBV24-1 and TRBJ2-5; D is ambiguous. The CDR3 covers 13 residues. Germline CDR1 KGHDR, CDR2 SFDVKD. The ends were cut back, 4 bases at V and 5 bases at J, with 10 bases in the middle. The CDR3 DNA is TGTGCCACCAGTGACCCGGCTCGGGAGACCCAGTACTTC. As protein: CATSDPARETQYF.

Concerning this clonotype itself: This sequence may be a read error, since a much larger clone differs from it by one base. V usage is TRBV28 and J usage is TRBJ2-1; TRBD1 is a possible D gene (5 bases). Germline V gene data show CDR1 as MDHEN and CDR2 as SYDVKM. The CDR3 totals 14 residues. The chain's CDR3 is CASSLPKVRGGQLF. The CDR3 bases are TGTGCCAGCAGCTTACCAAAAGTAAGGGGCGGTCAGCTCTTC.

This clonotype was observed many times. This chain uses TRBV27 with TRBJ2-7; D tentatively fits TRBD1 or TRBD2 (7 bases each). The CDR3 sequence is 14 residues long. V gave up 7 bases and J gave up 0 bases, with 13 bases separating them. Germline V gene sequence: CDR1 MNHEY, CDR2 SMNVEV (reference sequence). The CDR3 DNA reads TGTGCCAGCACTCAGGGGGGGAACTCCTACGAGCAGTACTTC. Translation gives CASTQGGNSYEQYF.

This clonotype was seen many times. V usage is TRBV11-2 and J usage is TRBJ1-1; tentative D call: TRBD1 (6 bases). The V and J ends lost 2 bases and 10 bases respectively, with 17 bases between them. Per germline, CDR1 SGHAT and CDR2 FQNNGV. CDR3 length: 14 amino acids. CDR3 nucleotide sequence: TGTGCCAGCAGCTTATCAGGGGCGGGGTACGGAGCTTTCTTT. Protein: CASSLSGAGYGAFF.

In this sample, this clonotype turned up many times. The chain uses TRBV20-1 and TRBJ2-6; 9 bases align to TRBD1. After removal of 5 bases from V and 0 bases from J, the junction contained 5 bases not matched to a gene. CDR1 DFQATT and CDR2 SNEGSKA come from the germline V gene (reference sequence). The CDR3 loop spans 16 amino acids. This CDR3 is CSAPGTGSSGANVLTF. The CDR3 bases are TGCAGTGCTCCCGGGACAGGGAGCTCTGGGGCCAACGTCCTGACTTTC.

This clonotype was observed a few times. The gene calls are TRBV6-1 and TRBJ2-2; TRBD1 matches 9 bases. Trimming took 6 bases from V and 4 from J; bases not matched to a gene: 6. The CDR3 has 15 residues. Germline assignment: CDR1 MNHNS and CDR2 SASEGT. For the CDR3, the DNA is TGTGCCAGCAGGGGGTGGACAGGGGTCACCGGGGAGCTGTTTTTT. Its protein is CASRGWTGVTGELFF.

This clonotype was observed many times. The genes are TRBV3-1 and TRBJ1-2; 9 bases align to TRBD1. Losses at the gene ends were 4 bases for V and 8 bases for J; bases not matched to a gene: 5. This CDR3 contains 13 residues. Germline loops: CDR1 LGHDT, CDR2 YNNKEL (reference sequence). The CDR3 region has the DNA TGTGCCAGCAGCCCGGACAGGGGAGGCGGCTACACCTTC. It codes for CASSPDRGGGYTF. The whole variable domain, filled in from reference TRBV3-1 and TRBJ1-2, reads DTAVSQTPKYLVTQMGNDKSIKCEQNLGHDTMYWYKQDSKKFLKIMFSYNNKELIINETVPNRFSPKSPDKAHLNLHINSLELGDSAVYFCASSPDRGGGYTFGSGTRLTVV.

This clonotype was detected ten times or more. The chain uses TRBV6-1 and TRBJ2-5; D gene unclear. Trimming stripped 6 bases from V and 2 bases from J, with 10 bases between. Germline lookup yields CDR1 MNHNS and CDR2 SASEGT. The CDR3 runs 13 residues. Here the CDR3 DNA reads TGTGCCAGCAGGAAGCCCTATCAAGAGACCCAGTACTTC. This encodes CASRKPYQETQYF.